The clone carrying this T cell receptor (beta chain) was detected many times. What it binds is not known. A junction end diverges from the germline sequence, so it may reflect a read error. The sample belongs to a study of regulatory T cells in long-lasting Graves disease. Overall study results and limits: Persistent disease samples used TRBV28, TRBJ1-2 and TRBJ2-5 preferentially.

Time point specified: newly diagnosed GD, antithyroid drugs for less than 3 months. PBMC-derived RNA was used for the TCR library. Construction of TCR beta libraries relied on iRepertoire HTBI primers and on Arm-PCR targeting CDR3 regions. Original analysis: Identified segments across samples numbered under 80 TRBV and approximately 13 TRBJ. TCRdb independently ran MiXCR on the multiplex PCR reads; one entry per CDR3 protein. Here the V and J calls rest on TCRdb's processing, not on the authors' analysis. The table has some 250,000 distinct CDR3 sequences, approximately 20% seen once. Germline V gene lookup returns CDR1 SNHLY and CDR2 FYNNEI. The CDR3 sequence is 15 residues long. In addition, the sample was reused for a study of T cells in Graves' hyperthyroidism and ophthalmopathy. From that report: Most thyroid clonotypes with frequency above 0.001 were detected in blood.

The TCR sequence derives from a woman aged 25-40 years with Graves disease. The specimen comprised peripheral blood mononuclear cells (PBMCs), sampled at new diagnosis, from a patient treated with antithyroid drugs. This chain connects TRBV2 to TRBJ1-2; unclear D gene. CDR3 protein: CASRPNTVTNYGHTF. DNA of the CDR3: TGTGCCAGCAGGCCGAACACCGTGACCAACTATGGCCACACCTTC.